The 27 T cell receptor beta chains below come from one sample, sequenced in a study of blood T cells in healthy people across ages (dated by TCRdb to between 2014 and 2016). Library construction relied on 5' RACE. The sequencing machine was an Illumina HiSeq 2500. A second PCR of roughly 6 to 11 cycles was run with a J-beta primer mix and a sample-barcoded 5' primer. TCRdb cleaned the public reads at Q25 with fastp, built clones with MiXCR and kept in-frame beta chains. When rows share a CDR3 protein, they turn into one entry using the most common DNA and genes. Here the sample has about 670,000 distinct CDR3 sequences; roughly half occur a single time. The top ten constitute roughly 13% of the sample. Sequencing input: blood. Receptors originate from an elderly woman in good health.

This clonotype occurred a few times. The junction does not match germline at one end; this may be a read error. The rearrangement uses TRBV5-1 and TRBJ2-2, with 11 bases identical to TRBD2. The CDR3 extends over 16 amino acids. The germline V gene encodes CDR1 SGHRS and CDR2 YFSETQ. CDR3: CAGSFLAGGYTGELFF. As DNA, the CDR3 is TGCGCCGGCAGCTTCCTAGCGGGGGGCTACACCGGGGAGCTGTTTTTT.

With respect to this clonotype: It may be a read error: a sequence one base away is much more abundant. V usage is TRBV7-2 and J usage is TRBJ2-1, with 7 bases that match TRBD2. The J call is in doubt because the DNA end fits TRBJ2-7 better. The CDR3 sequence is 15 residues long. Germline values: CDR1 SGHTA, CDR2 FQGNSA. CDR3 nucleotide sequence: TGTGCCAGCAGCTTAGCGGGGGGGAAGTACAATGAGCAGTACTTC. The encoded protein is CASSLAGGKYNEQYF.

The sample holds a few counts of this clonotype. This chain connects TRBV20-1 to TRBJ2-3; 7 bases are a match to TRBD2. Per the germline V gene, CDR1 is DFQATT and CDR2 is SNEGSKA (reference sequence). The CDR3 covers 14 residues. J gave up 3 bases and V 5 bases, and 8 bases lay outside the gene matches. The CDR3 DNA reads TGCAGTGCTCCATCAGCGGGAAGAACAGATACGCAGTATTTT. Translated, it gives CSAPSAGRTDTQYF.

This clonotype was seen repeatedly, ten times or more. The rearrangement links TRBV3-1 to TRBJ2-7, with a possible D match to TRBD2 (5 bases). This CDR3 is built from 14 residues. Germline V gene data show CDR1 as LGHDT and CDR2 as YNNKEL (reference sequence). The V gene lost 4 bases and the J gene lost 0 bases, with 10 bases spanning the gap. The CDR3 coding sequence is TGTGCCAGCAGCCCTCGAGCGGACTCCTACGAGCAGTACTTC. Translated, it gives CASSPRADSYEQYF.

This clonotype was counted only a few times. The chain combines TRBV12-3 or TRBV12-4 with TRBJ1-6; weak D call: TRBD1 (5 bases). V was pared by 3 bases and J by 6 bases, with 9 bases between. CDR3 size: 14 residues. The CDR3 DNA is TGTGCCAGCAGTTTTACCGGGGCTAATTCACCCCTCCACTTT. It translates to CASSFTGANSPLHF.

This clonotype has ten or more counts. The chain combines TRBV5-5 with TRBJ2-1; a possible D gene is TRBD2 (6 bases). V shed 3 bases and J shed 8 bases, with 18 bases lying between them. The CDR3 spans 15 residues. Looked up from germline, CDR1 is SGHKS and CDR2 is YYEKEE (reference sequence). The CDR3 DNA is TGTGCCAGCAGCTCGCTCGACGGGGCGGGGCATGAGCAGTTCTTC. Its protein is CASSSLDGAGHEQFF.

The chain couples TRBV27 to TRBJ1-1, with D tentatively TRBD1 (6 bases). The germline V gene encodes CDR1 MNHEY and CDR2 SMNVEV (reference sequence). Trimming cost V 2 bases and J 0 bases, with 10 bases left between them. The CDR3 runs 15 residues. CDR3 bases: TGTGCCAGCAGTTTAAAGGGACAAATGAACACTGAAGCTTTCTTT. Translated: CASSLKGQMNTEAFF.

Remarks on this clonotype: One end of the junction varies from germline; a read error may be responsible. J is TRBJ2-2 and V is TRBV7-3, with TRBD1 as a possible D gene (6 bases). The CDR3 runs 17 residues. CDR1 and CDR2 from the germline V gene are SGHTA and FQGTGA. The CDR3 bases are TGTGCCAGCAACTTAACCCCACAGGGAGTTTACACCGGGGAGCTGTTTTTT. Its translation is CASNLTPQGVYTGELFF. The full variable domain, its missing parts supplied by reference TRBV7-3 and TRBJ2-2, is GAGVSQTPSNKVTEKGKYVELRCDPISGHTALYWYRQSLGQGPEFLIYFQGTGAADDSGLPNDRFFAVRPEGSVSTLKIQRTERGDSAVYLCASNLTPQGVYTGELFFGEGSRLTVL.

There are a few counts of this clonotype. The chain carries TRBV28 and TRBJ1-5; D might be TRBD1 (6 bases). V dropped 5 bases and J dropped 5 bases, with 13 bases sitting between them. Germline CDR1 MDHEN, CDR2 SYDVKM. The CDR3 is made up of 14 amino acids. The CDR3 sequence: CASSHNSGDQPQHF. CDR3 in DNA: TGTGCCAGCAGTCATAACTCAGGGGATCAGCCCCAGCATTTT.

Only a few counts were recorded for this clonotype. The chain couples TRBV29-1 to TRBJ2-5, with TRBD2 identical over 14 bases. The CDR3 loop spans 12 amino acids. The V gene end was trimmed by 6 bases and the J gene end by 11 bases; junction bases not matched to a gene: 5. Germline V gives CDR1 SQVTM, CDR2 ANQGSEA. CDR3 in DNA: TGCAGCGTCCGACTAGCGGGAGGGGAGCAGTACTTC. It yields the protein CSVRLAGGEQYF.

The chain employs TRBV6-6 and TRBJ1-5, with unresolved D. The germline gives CDR1 MNHNY, CDR2 SVGAGI (reference sequence). The CDR3 spans 11 residues. With 6 bases removed from V and 9 bases from J, the gap between germline ends came to 9 bases. The CDR3 region is CASSSTPPQHF. The DNA for the CDR3 is TGTGCCAGCAGCTCGACCCCGCCCCAGCATTTT.

J is TRBJ1-2 and V is TRBV20-1; D ambiguous. This CDR3 has 13 residues. Germline values: CDR1 DFQATT, CDR2 SNEGSKA (reference sequence). V lost 0 bases and J 0 bases, leaving 5 bases between the germline ends. As DNA, the CDR3 is TGCAGTGCTAGAGAGCAGTCTAACTATGGCTACACCTTC. It translates to CSAREQSNYGYTF.

Details on this clonotype: This sequence may be a read error, since a much larger clone differs from it by one base. This chain joins TRBV5-1 and TRBJ2-1; D perhaps matches TRBD1 (5 bases). The CDR3 sequence is 13 residues long. Germline CDR1 is SGHRS and CDR2 is YFSETQ. The CDR3: CAGRTQGYNEQFF. Written as DNA, the CDR3 is TGCGCCGGCAGAACCCAGGGTTACAATGAGCAGTTCTTC.

This clonotype was detected ten times or more. This chain links TRBV5-1 with TRBJ2-1; D is unclear. The CDR3 has 14 amino acids. Germline CDR1 reads SGHRS; CDR2 reads YFSETQ. The V gene lost 0 bases and the J gene lost 9 bases, with 13 bases spanning the gap. The CDR3 loop is CASSLVLGESEQFF. The CDR3 nucleotides are TGCGCCAGCAGCTTGGTGTTAGGAGAGTCTGAGCAGTTCTTC.

This clonotype was recorded only once. The genes are TRBV4-2 and TRBJ2-1, with TRBD2 as a possible D gene (7 bases). The CDR3 is made up of 16 amino acids. Germline V gene data show CDR1 as LGHNA and CDR2 as YNFKEQ. Deletions cut 0 bases from V and 7 bases from J, with 16 bases between. CDR3 bases: TGTGCCAGCAGCCAAGAGCAGTGGGGGGGCGGTAATGAGCAGTTCTTC. This encodes CASSQEQWGGGNEQFF.

This clonotype was detected only a few times. The J gene is TRBJ2-4, the V gene TRBV29-1; 7 nucleotides align to TRBD2. The J call may be wrong; the DNA end is better matched by TRBJ2-7. The CDR3 consists of 15 residues. Per germline, CDR1 SQVTM and CDR2 ANQGSEA. CDR3 in amino acids: CSVASGDVWVNEQYF. CDR3 bases: TGCAGCGTTGCCAGCGGGGACGTTTGGGTAAACGAGCAGTACTTC.

The count of this clonotype is one. A read error may account for a junction end that differs from germline. This sequence joins TRBV12-3 or TRBV12-4 and TRBJ1-2, with D maybe TRBD1 (5 bases). The CDR3 contains 12 residues. The CDR3 nucleotides are TGTACCAGCAGTTTCCCCCGGGGCGACTACACCTTC. Translation gives CTSSFPRGDYTF.

The gene calls are TRBV20-1 and TRBJ2-1; D unresolved. Matching the DNA end better, TRBJ2-7 makes the J call doubtful. There are 15 residues in the CDR3. Germline V gives CDR1 DFQATT, CDR2 SNEGSKA (reference sequence). For the CDR3, the DNA is TGCAGTGCTCCCCTCGACTTGAGCTCCTACAATGAGCAGTACTTC. Amino acids: CSAPLDLSSYNEQYF.

This clonotype was detected many times. The rearrangement joins TRBV28 to TRBJ2-1; weak D call: TRBD2 (5 bases). This CDR3 spans 16 amino acids. In germline, CDR1 is MDHEN, CDR2 SYDVKM. Trimming removed 5 bases from V and 4 bases from J, with 18 bases in between. CDR3 amino acids: CASSPTRRAMYNEQFF. DNA for the CDR3: TGTGCCAGCAGTCCGACTCGGCGGGCTATGTACAATGAGCAGTTCTTC.

This clonotype was observed a handful of times. This sequence joins TRBV6-5 and TRBJ1-5; D is perhaps TRBD1 (5 bases). Germline loops: CDR1 MNHEY, CDR2 SVGAGI. The CDR3 covers 15 residues. V shed 3 bases and J shed 4 bases, with 13 bases lying between them. CDR3 sequence reads: CASSYAGTSNQPQHF. CDR3 in DNA: TGTGCCAGCAGTTATGCCGGGACTTCAAATCAGCCCCAGCATTTT.

Ten or more counts support this clonotype. V usage is TRBV25-1 and J usage is TRBJ2-3; D is ambiguous. The V gene's germline CDR1 is MGHDK and CDR2 SYGVNS. This CDR3 has 14 amino acids. The V and J ends lost 6 bases and 0 bases respectively, with 10 bases between them. DNA for the CDR3: TGTGCCAGCAGGAGTGATTACAGCACAGATACGCAGTATTTT. Amino acid sequence: CASRSDYSTDTQYF.

V gene TRBV29-1 combines with J gene TRBJ2-5; 8 nucleotides align to TRBD2. Per germline, CDR1 SQVTM and CDR2 ANQGSEA. There are 15 residues in the CDR3. V lost 1 base, J lost 3 bases, and 7 bases stayed unmatched. The CDR3 is CSVEAMGLDKETQYF. As DNA, the CDR3 is TGCAGCGTTGAAGCCATGGGACTAGACAAAGAGACCCAGTACTTC.

This clonotype was counted many times. The chain links TRBV12-3 or TRBV12-4 to TRBJ2-4, with D possibly matching TRBD2 (5 bases). This CDR3 is 14 amino acids long. V was shortened by 3 bases and J by 5 bases, with 11 bases between the two germline ends. The CDR3 reads CASSFAPGENIQYF. CDR3 nucleotide sequence: TGTGCCAGCAGTTTTGCACCCGGGGAAAACATTCAGTACTTC.

Details on this clonotype: Just one base apart from a much larger clone, this may be a read error. The rearrangement links TRBV12-3 or TRBV12-4 to TRBJ2-5; 7 positions agree with TRBD2. Trimming removed 3 bases from V and 5 bases from J; junction bases left unmatched: 6. The length of the CDR3 is 14 residues. This chain's CDR3 is CASSFGAGWETQYF. Here the CDR3 DNA reads TGTGCCAGCAGTTTTGGAGCGGGATGGGAGACCCAGTACTTC.

The chain combines TRBV25-1 with TRBJ2-5, with 9 nucleotides matching TRBD1. The CDR3 is 16 residues long. After removal of 3 bases from V and 4 bases from J, the junction contained 9 bases not matched to a gene. Germline CDR1 and CDR2: MGHDK and SYGVNS. The CDR3 protein is CASSDQGTGSRETQYF. CDR3 sequence (DNA): TGTGCCAGCAGTGATCAAGGGACAGGGTCAAGAGAGACCCAGTACTTC.

V and J are TRBV6-6 and TRBJ1-1; D remains ambiguous. The germline gives CDR1 MNHNY, CDR2 SVGAGI (reference sequence). This CDR3 is built from 12 residues. V was cut by 6 bases and J by 0 bases, with 5 bases left in between. Here the CDR3 DNA reads TGTGCCAGCAGAACCGTGAACACTGAAGCTTTCTTT. Its translation: CASRTVNTEAFF.

The V gene is TRBV7-9, the J gene TRBJ2-1; possible D gene TRBD2, 5 bases. The CDR3 totals 20 residues. Per germline, CDR1 SEHNR and CDR2 FQNEAQ (reference sequence). The ends were cut back, 7 bases at V and 6 bases at J, with 34 bases in the middle. The CDR3 loop reads CASTAWVNKAGRPPRNEQFF. The CDR3 DNA reads TGTGCCAGCACCGCTTGGGTCAATAAGGCGGGCAGGCCCCCTCGCAATGAGCAGTTCTTC.